The 23 T cell receptor beta chains below come from one sample, sequenced in a study of blood T cells in healthy people across ages. Combining a sample-barcoded 5' primer with a J-beta primer mix, a second PCR ran for roughly 7 to 11 cycles. A single record per CDR3 protein comes from TCRdb applying MiXCR to the 5' RACE reads. Here the sample spans about 1.1 million distinct CDR3 sequences, 35% to 45% being singletons. Sequenced material: blood. These receptors were obtained from a young man in good health.

This rearrangement joins TRBV20-1 to TRBJ2-1; tentatively, D is TRBD2 (6 bases). The CDR3 is 13 residues long. Germline V gene lookup returns CDR1 DFQATT and CDR2 SNEGSKA (reference sequence). V dropped 8 bases and J dropped 5 bases, with 16 bases sitting between them. The CDR3 sequence: CSTGGRVHNEQFF. Written as DNA, the CDR3 is TGCAGTACCGGAGGGCGGGTCCACAATGAGCAGTTCTTC.

The J gene is TRBJ2-3, the V gene TRBV2; D gene uncertain. Trimming cost V 6 bases and J 5 bases, with 12 bases left between them. This CDR3 comprises 13 residues. Germline V gene lookup returns CDR1 SNHLY and CDR2 FYNNEI. The CDR3: CASRKASGDTQYF. CDR3 nucleotide sequence: TGTGCCAGCAGGAAGGCAAGTGGAGATACGCAGTATTTT.

The chain has TRBV9 and TRBJ2-2; D might be TRBD1 or TRBD2, each matching 5 bases. The germline V gene encodes CDR1 SGDLS and CDR2 YYNGEE. The CDR3 consists of 13 residues. V dropped 2 bases and J dropped 7 bases, with 9 bases sitting between them. CDR3 residues: CASSVRGVGELFF. CDR3 DNA sequence: TGTGCCAGCAGCGTTAGAGGGGTCGGGGAGCTGTTTTTT. Combining the CDR3 with reference TRBV9 and TRBJ2-2 gives the whole variable domain DSGVTQTPKHLITATGQRVTLRCSPRSGDLSVYWYQQSLDQGLQFLIQYYNGEERAKGNILERFSAQQFPDLHSELNLSSLELGDSALYFCASSVRGVGELFFGEGSRLTVL.

V usage is TRBV7-9 and J usage is TRBJ2-3, with D tentatively TRBD2 (5 bases). V gave up 4 bases and J gave up 8 bases, with 13 bases separating them. The CDR3 consists of 13 residues. Germline CDR1 reads SEHNR; CDR2 reads FQNEAQ (reference sequence). The CDR3 DNA is TGTGCCAGCAGCTCGAATAGCGTAGGTACGCAGTATTTT. Translating it yields CASSSNSVGTQYF.

This rearrangement joins TRBV20-1 to TRBJ2-5; no clear D. The CDR3 has 13 amino acids. Germline V gene sequence: CDR1 DFQATT, CDR2 SNEGSKA (reference sequence). V dropped 0 bases and J dropped 0 bases, with 5 bases sitting between them. The CDR3 sequence is CSARDPNQETQYF. The DNA of the CDR3 is TGCAGTGCTAGAGATCCCAACCAAGAGACCCAGTACTTC.

The chain employs TRBV20-1 and TRBJ1-1, with TRBD1 identical over 10 bases. CDR3 size: 13 residues. CDR1 DFQATT and CDR2 SNEGSKA come from the germline V gene (reference sequence). The trim removed 6 bases at V and 5 bases at J, leaving 6 bases unmatched. This CDR3 reads CSARTGGRTEAFF. The CDR3 bases are TGCAGTGCCCGGACAGGGGGAAGGACTGAAGCTTTCTTT.

About this clonotype: One end of the junction is discordant with germline, which a read error may explain. V usage is TRBV6-6 and J usage is TRBJ1-3; D is possibly TRBD1 (5 bases). The CDR3 runs to 17 residues. The germline V gene has CDR1 MNHNY and CDR2 SVGAGI (reference sequence). DNA of the CDR3: TGTGCCAGCAGTTACTCTCCGCGGGGGTTAACTGGAAGCACCATATATTTT. This translates into CASSYSPRGLTGSTIYF.

V usage is TRBV6-2 or TRBV6-3 and J usage is TRBJ2-5; TRBD2 matches at 7 bases. The end of the DNA fits TRBJ2-7 better, so the J call may be wrong. Looked up from germline, CDR1 is MNHEY and CDR2 is SVGEGT. The CDR3 extends over 15 amino acids. The CDR3 DNA reads TGTGCCAGCAGTTACTCTAGCGGGCCTCCCTACGAGCAGTACTTC. It encodes CASSYSSGPPYEQYF.

This clonotype was found many times. The V call is TRBV7-2, the J call TRBJ2-3, with 11 bases matching TRBD2. Germline V gene sequence: CDR1 SGHTA, CDR2 FQGNSA. CDR3 size: 14 residues. V lost 7 bases, J lost 11 bases, and 11 bases stayed unmatched. The CDR3 reads CASTRASGGRMQYF. In nucleotides, the CDR3 is TGTGCCAGCACCAGAGCTAGCGGGGGGAGAATGCAGTATTTT.

This clonotype appeared a few times. CDR3 DNA sequence: TGCGCCAGCAGCCAAGATGGAAGGACGGCGGCTTTCTTT. It translates to CASSQDGRTAAFF. V is TRBV4-1 and J is TRBJ1-1; no clear D. CDR3 length: 13 residues. In germline, CDR1 is MGHRA, CDR2 YSYEKL. Trimming left V 0 bases short and J 11 bases short, with 13 bases between.

In DNA form, the CDR3 reads TGCAGTGCTCCCGACCTGACAGTTAGCACAGATACGCAGTATTTT. Its protein is CSAPDLTVSTDTQYF. The V call is TRBV20-1, the J call TRBJ2-3, with D perhaps matching TRBD1 (5 bases). This CDR3 is built from 15 residues. V was clipped by 5 bases and J by 0 bases, with 15 bases between them. Germline CDR1 and CDR2: DFQATT and SNEGSKA (reference sequence).

In its sample, this clonotype was seen a few times. The rearrangement uses TRBV6-1 and TRBJ1-2; D remains unclear. CDR1 and CDR2 from the germline V gene are MNHNS and SASEGT. Trimming removed 0 bases from V and 4 bases from J, with 6 bases in between. This CDR3 spans 13 amino acids. CDR3 protein: CASSEANGYGYTF. The CDR3 nucleotides are TGTGCCAGCAGTGAAGCGAACGGCTATGGCTACACCTTC.

This clonotype appeared a few times. The J gene is TRBJ1-2, the V gene TRBV4-3; tentative D call: TRBD1 (5 bases). CDR1 and CDR2 (germline): LGHNA, YSLEER. V gave up 2 bases and J gave up 3 bases, with 13 bases separating them. The CDR3 sequence is 15 residues long. The CDR3 bases are TGCGCCAGCAGCCAAATTTGGGGGGTTGACTATGGCTACACCTTC. It is translated as CASSQIWGVDYGYTF.

V usage is TRBV5-1 and J usage is TRBJ2-3; 8 bases match TRBD2. Germline V gene lookup returns CDR1 SGHRS and CDR2 YFSETQ. The V and J ends lost 1 base and 6 bases, in that order; junction bases with no gene match: 10. The CDR3 is made up of 16 amino acids. CDR3: CASSLRVAGSSDTQYF. CDR3 sequence (DNA): TGCGCCAGCAGCTTGCGGGTAGCGGGGAGCTCTGATACGCAGTATTTT.

This clonotype has only a few counts. The genes are TRBV4-1 and TRBJ1-1, with TRBD1 matching 7 bases. The CDR3 is made up of 16 amino acids. Germline V lookup: CDR1 MGHRA, CDR2 YSYEKL. With 1 base clipped from V and 1 base from J, the junction kept 6 bases outside the gene matches. CDR3 nucleotides: TGCGCCAGCAGCCAAGCGGGGGGACAGCCGAACACTGAAGCTTTCTTT. This codes for CASSQAGGQPNTEAFF.

The V call is TRBV2, the J call TRBJ1-6; D is ambiguous. Germline CDR1 reads SNHLY; CDR2 reads FYNNEI. This CDR3 has 15 amino acids. V was cut by 3 bases and J by 12 bases, with 18 bases left in between. The CDR3 is CASSDTRTAGKPLHF. The DNA for the CDR3 is TGTGCCAGCAGTGACACCCGAACAGCGGGCAAACCCCTCCACTTT.

The chain links TRBV12-3 or TRBV12-4 to TRBJ1-6; D not resolved. This CDR3 spans 15 amino acids. Trimming stripped 3 bases from V and 2 bases from J, with 8 bases between. The CDR3 sequence: CASSFRLTYNSPLHF. Here the CDR3 DNA reads TGTGCCAGCAGTTTCAGGCTTACCTATAATTCACCCCTCCACTTT.

V usage is TRBV7-9 and J usage is TRBJ1-1, with D uncertain. Germline V gives CDR1 SEHNR, CDR2 FQNEAQ (reference sequence). Trimming removed 1 base from V and 0 bases from J, with 9 bases in between. This CDR3 spans 15 amino acids. CDR3 sequence: CASSLGAWVNTEAFF. In DNA, the CDR3 is TGTGCCAGCAGCTTAGGGGCGTGGGTGAACACTGAAGCTTTCTTT.

This clonotype turned up a few times. The rearrangement uses TRBV10-3 and TRBJ2-1; D might be TRBD1 (6 bases). CDR1 is ENHRY, CDR2 SYGVKD, per germline. CDR3 size: 15 residues. The germline V and J ends were trimmed by 4 bases and 3 bases, with 13 bases remaining between them. The CDR3 is CAISGDIQFYNEQFF. The CDR3 DNA follows: TGTGCCATCAGTGGGGACATACAGTTCTACAATGAGCAGTTCTTC.

The chain recombines TRBV7-2 with TRBJ1-4; D call uncertain. The V gene lost 5 bases and the J gene lost 6 bases, with 10 bases spanning the gap. This CDR3 is built from 13 residues. CDR1 and CDR2 (germline): SGHTA, FQGNSA. The CDR3 coding sequence is TGTGCCAGCAGCCCGCTCGGGGATGAAAAACTGTTTTTT. It encodes CASSPLGDEKLFF.

Only a few counts were recorded for this clonotype. The chain is built from TRBV2 and TRBJ2-4; possible D gene TRBD1, 5 bases. The germline V and J ends were trimmed by 7 bases and 13 bases, with 17 bases remaining between them. The germline CDR1 and CDR2 sequences are SNHLY and FYNNEI. This CDR3 has 12 residues. The CDR3 spells CASTIENRRQYF. CDR3 DNA: TGTGCCAGCACCATTGAGAACAGGAGACAGTACTTC. Filled out from reference TRBV2 and TRBJ2-4, the complete variable domain reads EPEVTQTPSHQVTQMGQEVILRCVPISNHLYFYWYRQILGQKVEFLVSFYNNEISEKSEIFDDQFSVERPDGSNFTLKIRSTKLEDSAMYFCASTIENRRQYFGAGTRLSVL.

This chain links TRBV28 with TRBJ2-2; D is uncertain. Germline values: CDR1 MDHEN, CDR2 SYDVKM. The CDR3 covers 15 residues. With 1 base removed from V and 2 bases from J, the gap between germline ends came to 8 bases. The CDR3 spells CASSLLNSNTGELFF. The CDR3 coding sequence is TGTGCCAGCAGTTTATTAAACAGTAACACCGGGGAGCTGTTTTTT.

In its sample, this clonotype was seen a few times. The CDR3 DNA is TGTGCCAGCAGCGCACCCCCCCGGGACTATCAGTATTTT. Protein product: CASSAPPRDYQYF. The V call is TRBV9, the J call TRBJ2-3; 7 nucleotides agree with TRBD2. This CDR3 spans 13 amino acids. Unmatched junction bases numbered 10, after V lost 3 bases and J lost 12 bases. Germline-derived CDR1 and CDR2 are SGDLS and YYNGEE.